These 10 T cell receptor beta chains came from one sample sequenced in a study of shared clonotypes between healthy human individuals. TCRdb keeps only in-frame clones here, not all; method: immunoSEQ multiplex PCR. The sample has 850,000 to 1,200,000 clones, approximately 76% seen once. Sequencing input: memory CD4+ T cells sorted from blood. The subset: CD45RA-negative fraction. These receptor sequences come from a man younger than 30 in good health.

The chain links TRBV2 to TRBJ1-3, with TRBD1 identical over 9 bases. Germline CDR1 SNHLY, CDR2 FYNNEI. The CDR3 length is 16 residues. V was clipped by 5 bases and J by 2 bases; unmatched bases: 7. DNA of the CDR3: TGTGCCAGCAGTCTCGGACAGGGGAGAACTGGAAACACCATATATTTT. Residues: CASSLGQGRTGNTIYF.

The rearrangement uses TRBV9 and TRBJ1-6, with a tentative D call TRBD1 (5 bases). This CDR3 is 14 amino acids long. The ends were cut back, 0 bases at V and 6 bases at J, with 7 bases in the middle. Germline V gene sequence: CDR1 SGDLS, CDR2 YYNGEE. This CDR3 reads CASSVEGSNSPLHF. CDR3 coding DNA: TGTGCCAGCAGCGTAGAGGGGAGTAATTCACCCCTCCACTTT. Based on the CDR3 plus reference TRBV9 and TRBJ1-6, the full variable domain is DSGVTQTPKHLITATGQRVTLRCSPRSGDLSVYWYQQSLDQGLQFLIQYYNGEERAKGNILERFSAQQFPDLHSELNLSSLELGDSALYFCASSVEGSNSPLHFGNGTRLTVT.

Notes on this clone: The same CDR3 is also encoded by other DNA sequences in this sample. The chain uses TRBV5-6 and TRBJ2-7; 9 nucleotides match TRBD1. This CDR3 spans 14 amino acids. V trimming: 4 bases; J trimming: 3 bases; junction bases outside the gene matches: 5. CDR1 and CDR2 (germline): SGHDT, YYEEEE. CDR3 bases: TGTGCCAGCAGCCCTGGACAGGGGCGCTACGAGCAGTACTTC. As protein: CASSPGQGRYEQYF.

Only one count was recorded for this clone. The genes are TRBV5-1 and TRBJ1-3; D possibly corresponds to TRBD1 (5 bases). V was trimmed by 8 bases and J by 0 bases, leaving 15 bases between them. CDR1 SGHRS and CDR2 YFSETQ come from the germline V gene. The CDR3 has 15 residues. The CDR3 region is CASRRDAFSGNTIYF. CDR3 nucleotides: TGCGCCAGTCGACGGGACGCGTTCTCTGGAAACACCATATATTTT.

This clone appeared a few times. The genes are TRBV7-9 and TRBJ1-6; TRBD1 aligns across 9 bases. Germline V gene sequence: CDR1 SEHNR, CDR2 FQNEAQ (reference sequence). CDR3 size: 18 residues. Trimming cost V 5 bases and J 6 bases; bases outside gene matches: 14. The CDR3 DNA sequence: TGTGCCAGCAGCCCTAGAGGGACAGGGCCAAGGGGTAATTCACCCCTCCACTTT. This translates into CASSPRGTGPRGNSPLHF.

On this clone: This may be a read error: a much more frequent sequence differs by one nucleotide. This specimen includes other DNA sequences encoding the same CDR3. The chain has TRBV5-4 and TRBJ1-2, with D possibly being TRBD1 (6 bases). Germline V gene lookup returns CDR1 SGHNT and CDR2 YYREEE (reference sequence). CDR3 length: 13 residues. The V and J ends lost 4 bases and 4 bases respectively, with 11 bases between them. CDR3 amino acids: CASSPDRPYGYTF. The DNA of the CDR3 is TGTGCCAGCAGCCCGGACAGACCCTATGGCTACACCTTC. The full variable domain, in which reference TRBV5-4 and TRBJ1-2 provide the parts outside the CDR3, is ETGVTQSPTHLIKTRGQQVTLRCSSQSGHNTVSWYQQALGQGPQFIFQYYREEENGRGNFPPRFSGLQFPNYSSELNVNALELDDSALYLCASSPDRPYGYTFGSGTRLTVV.

This chain joins TRBV25-1 and TRBJ1-3; TRBD1 agrees at 9 bases. Trimming at V came to 2 bases and at J to 7 bases, leaving 9 bases not matched to a gene. Germline loops: CDR1 MGHDK, CDR2 SYGVNS. The CDR3 has 16 amino acids. The CDR3 reads CASSEPGQGWRNTIYF. CDR3 nucleotide sequence: TGTGCCAGCAGTGAACCCGGACAGGGGTGGAGGAACACCATATATTTT.

The genes are TRBV19 and TRBJ2-1; D is tentatively TRBD1 or TRBD2 (6 bases each). CDR1 LNHDA and CDR2 SQIVND come from the germline V gene (reference sequence). CDR3 length equals 13 residues. Trimming shortened V by 5 bases and J by 8 bases, and 13 bases separated the two germline ends. This chain's CDR3 is CASSRRGTHEQFF. As DNA, the CDR3 is TGTGCCAGTAGTCGGAGGGGGACCCATGAGCAGTTCTTC.

This clone was recorded a few times. This chain joins TRBV29-1 and TRBJ2-1; D tentatively fits TRBD1 or TRBD2 (6 bases each). CDR1 is SQVTM and CDR2 is ANQGSEA in the germline V gene. V was shortened by 4 bases and J by 8 bases, with 9 bases between the two germline ends. The CDR3 runs 11 residues. CDR3 sequence reads: CSVVGGHEQFF. CDR3 DNA sequence: TGCAGCGTTGTAGGGGGGCATGAGCAGTTCTTC.

The J gene is TRBJ2-7, the V gene TRBV30; TRBD1 agrees at 11 bases. V was pared by 2 bases and J by 5 bases, with 5 bases of the junction left unmatched. The CDR3 is 14 amino acids. Germline V gene data show CDR1 as GTSNPN and CDR2 as SVGIG (reference sequence). The chain's CDR3 is CAWSIGTGGDEQYF. The CDR3 DNA is TGTGCCTGGAGTATCGGGACAGGGGGGGACGAGCAGTACTTC. Full variable domain (remainder filled in from reference TRBV30 and TRBJ2-7): SQTIHQWPATLVQPVGSPLSLECTVEGTSNPNLYWYRQAAGRGLQLLFYSVGIGQISSEVPQNLSASRPQDRQFILSSKKLLLSDSGFYLCAWSIGTGGDEQYFGPGTRLTVT.